This T cell receptor beta chain was retrieved from a study of regulatory T cells in long-lasting Graves disease. The TCR beta library used iRepertoire HTBI primers with Arm-PCR amplification of CDR3. TCRdb called the multiplex PCR reads again in MiXCR, with one record for every CDR3 protein. The sample includes 350,000 to 500,000 distinct CDR3 sequences, about 21% of them seen just once. Noted time point: persistent/refractory GD, antithyroid drugs over 5 years with positive TRAb. TCR sequences were obtained from RNA taken from PBMCs. Patient provenance is recorded as an endocrinology department in Xi'an, China. Germline values: CDR1 LNHDA, CDR2 SQIVND (reference sequence). The CDR3 consists of 15 residues. The V end was cut by 3 bases, the J end by 0 bases, with 9 bases between.

The TCR sequence derives from a female donor with Graves disease. J is TRBJ1-3 and V is TRBV19; D is unclear. The source material was peripheral blood mononuclear cells (PBMCs), sampled when the disease was refractory, from a patient treated with antithyroid drugs. CDR3 in DNA: TGTGCCAGTAGTATCCACGGGAGCTCTGGAAACACCATATATTTT. It yields the protein CASSIHGSSGNTIYF.